This T cell receptor beta chain was documented in a study of T cell repertoires in aging, cancer and after chemotherapy. Study-wide background: Healthy donor repertoires were recorded over several months to years and showed clear clonal overlap. The study's findings and limits: In each cancer cohort, median generation probability increased across chemotherapy, suggesting thymic output rebounded. Immunological memory after chemotherapy cannot be judged from the repertoire data. Untreated cancer patients had significantly lower blood TCR diversity than age-matched healthy donors.

Amplification of TCR beta used genomic DNA extracted from peripheral blood. TRB rearrangements spanning V, D and J were amplified using mixed TRB-A/B primers. TCRdb passed the multiplex PCR reads through MiXCR, listing each CDR3 protein once. Of roughly 7,000 distinct CDR3 sequences listed, around 40% were seen once; the top ten hold approximately 15%. This clonotype was observed a handful of times. Its antigen is not identified. The germline V gene has CDR1 MNHEY and CDR2 SVGAGI. CDR3 length equals 12 residues. Trimming shortened V by 7 bases and J by 8 bases, and 14 bases separated the two germline ends.

The sample comprised blood. The chain joins TRBV6-5 to TRBJ1-2; D unresolved. The receptor comes from a human donor in good health. The CDR3 coding sequence is TGTGCCAGCACCCAAAGCGGGCTCGGCTACACCTTC. Its protein product is CASTQSGLGYTF.